The source of this T cell receptor (beta chain) is a study of blood T cell repertoires in COVID-19. Across the whole study: Sample material is recorded as cDNA or gDNA derived from T cells, B-cell-depleted T cells, or PBMCs.

Original methodology: Reference gene primer amplification gave estimated nucleated cell counts. Generated by immunoSEQ multiplex PCR, the TCRdb table keeps only in-frame clones and is missing some. That table gives V, J and clone size, and the DNA gave D and trimming. Here the sample spans 200,000 to 250,000 clones, roughly 79% being singletons. Only one count was recorded for this clone. Other DNA sequences in this sample translate to the same CDR3. The germline V and J ends were trimmed by 4 bases and 1 base, with 8 bases remaining between them. The germline V gene has CDR1 SGHNT and CDR2 YYREEE (reference sequence). The CDR3 sequence is 13 residues long.

The chain uses TRBV5-4 and TRBJ2-5, with TRBD2 as a possible D gene (6 bases). The sequence derives from a woman older than 75 with acute or convalescent COVID-19. Sequencing was performed on peripheral blood. The DNA for the CDR3 is TGTGCCAGCAGCCGGGACTCCCAAGAGACCCAGTACTTC. Translating it yields CASSRDSQETQYF.